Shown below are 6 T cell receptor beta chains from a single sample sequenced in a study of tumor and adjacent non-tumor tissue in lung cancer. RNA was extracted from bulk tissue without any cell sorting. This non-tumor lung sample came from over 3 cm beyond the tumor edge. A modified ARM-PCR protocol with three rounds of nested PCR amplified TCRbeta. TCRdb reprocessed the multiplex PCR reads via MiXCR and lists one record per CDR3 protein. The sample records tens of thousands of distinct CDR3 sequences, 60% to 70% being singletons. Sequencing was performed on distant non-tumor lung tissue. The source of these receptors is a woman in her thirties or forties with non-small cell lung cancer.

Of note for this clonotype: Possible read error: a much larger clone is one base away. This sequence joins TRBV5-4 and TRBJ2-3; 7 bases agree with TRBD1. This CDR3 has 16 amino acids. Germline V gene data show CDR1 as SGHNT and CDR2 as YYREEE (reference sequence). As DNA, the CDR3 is TGTGACAGCAGCCCTAGGACAGGAGGATCCGCAGATACGCAGTATTTT. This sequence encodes CDSSPRTGGSADTQYF. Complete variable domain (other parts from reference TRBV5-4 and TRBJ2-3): ETGVTQSPTHLIKTRGQQVTLRCSSQSGHNTVSWYQQALGQGPQFIFQYYREEENGRGNFPPRFSGLQFPNYSSELNVNALELDDSALYLCDSSPRTGGSADTQYFGPGTRLTVL.

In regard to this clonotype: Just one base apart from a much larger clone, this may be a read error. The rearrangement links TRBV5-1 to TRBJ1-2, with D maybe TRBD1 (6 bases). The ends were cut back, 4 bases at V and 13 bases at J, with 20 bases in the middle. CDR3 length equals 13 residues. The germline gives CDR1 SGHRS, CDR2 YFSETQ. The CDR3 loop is CASSPGGQRKITF. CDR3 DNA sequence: TGCGCCAGCAGCCCCGGTGGACAGAGGAAAATCACCTTC.

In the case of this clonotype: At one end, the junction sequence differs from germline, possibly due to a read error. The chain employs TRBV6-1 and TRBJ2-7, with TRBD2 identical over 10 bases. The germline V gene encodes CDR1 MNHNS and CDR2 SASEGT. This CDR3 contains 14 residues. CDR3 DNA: TGTGCCAGCAGGGGGACTAGCGTCGCCTACGATCAGTACTTC. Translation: CASRGTSVAYDQYF.

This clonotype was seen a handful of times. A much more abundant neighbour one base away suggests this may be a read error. The CDR3 DNA is TGTGCCAGCAGTAAGCGGGGGGAATACGGGGAGCTGTTTTTT. Protein: CASSKRGEYGELFF. The chain links TRBV6-2 or TRBV6-3 to TRBJ2-2; 9 bases line up with TRBD2. The CDR3 extends over 14 amino acids. The V and J ends lost 5 bases and 7 bases, in that order; junction bases with no gene match: 5. Germline CDR1 MNHEY, CDR2 SVGEGT.

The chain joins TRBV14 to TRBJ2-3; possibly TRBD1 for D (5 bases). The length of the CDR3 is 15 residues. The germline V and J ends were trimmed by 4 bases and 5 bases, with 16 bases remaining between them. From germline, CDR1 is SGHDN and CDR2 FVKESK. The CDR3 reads CASSLNRGSRDTQYF. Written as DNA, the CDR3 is TGTGCCAGCAGCCTGAATAGGGGTTCCAGAGATACGCAGTATTTT.

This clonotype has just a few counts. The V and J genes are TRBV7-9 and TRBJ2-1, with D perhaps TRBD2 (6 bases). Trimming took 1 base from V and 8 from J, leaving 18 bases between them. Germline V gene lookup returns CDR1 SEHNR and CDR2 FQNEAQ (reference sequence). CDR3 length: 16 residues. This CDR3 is CASSLENREFTYEQFF. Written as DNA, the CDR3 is TGTGCCAGCAGCTTAGAGAATCGGGAGTTTACGTATGAGCAGTTCTTC.